This TCR beta chain was profiled in a study of blood T cell repertoires in COVID-19. Study-wide background: The United States, Italy and Spain supplied acute and convalescent COVID-19 samples. From T cells, B-cell-depleted T cells, or PBMCs came the material, which was cDNA or gDNA.

V lost 3 bases and J 2 bases, leaving 11 bases between the germline ends. The length of the CDR3 is 16 residues. CDR1 is MNHEY and CDR2 is SVGAGI in the germline V gene. Original data processing: Amplification from reference gene primers served as the basis for estimated nucleated cell counts. Assay: immunoSEQ multiplex PCR; the TCRdb copy retains only in-frame clones and omits some. V and J calls and clone size are given by that table; D and trimming were obtained from the DNA. The table lists about 140,000 clones, roughly 84% of them singletons. The V gene is TRBV6-5, the J gene TRBJ2-6; a weak D match, TRBD2 (5 bases). This TCR was sampled from a woman in her sixties or seventies with acute or convalescent COVID-19. Input material: peripheral blood. The CDR3 here is CASSYGVEAGANVLTF. Here the CDR3 DNA reads TGTGCCAGCAGTTATGGGGTGGAGGCTGGGGCCAACGTCCTGACTTTC.